The 2 T cell receptor beta chains below come from one sample, sequenced in a study of shared clonotypes between healthy human individuals. Measured with immunoSEQ multiplex PCR; TCRdb has only the in-frame clones, and not every one. This sample yields about 680,000 clones, of which 74% are seen a single time; 1.7% belongs to the top ten. Material: memory CD4+ T cells sorted from blood. As to subset: CD45RA-negative fraction. The source of these receptors is a woman aged 25 to 39 in good health.

The V call is TRBV28, the J call TRBJ1-2, with 9 bases aligning to TRBD1. The CDR3 sequence is 17 residues long. V was pared by 3 bases and J by 8 bases, with 16 bases of the junction left unmatched. Germline V gene lookup returns CDR1 MDHEN and CDR2 SYDVKM. The CDR3 reads CASSFNFPGQGREGYTF. CDR3 nucleotide sequence: TGTGCCAGCAGTTTCAACTTCCCGGGACAGGGAAGGGAAGGCTACACCTTC.

Concerning this clone: One base away lies a much larger clone, so this may be a sequencing read error. Other DNA sequences in this sample translate to the same CDR3. The rearrangement joins TRBV7-9 to TRBJ2-7; either TRBD1 or TRBD2 may supply D (7 bases each). Trimming stripped 4 bases from V and 6 bases from J, with 19 bases between. This CDR3 has 15 amino acids. Germline V gene sequence: CDR1 SEHNR, CDR2 FQNEAQ (reference sequence). This chain's CDR3 is CASSSQGGTIPEQYF. DNA for the CDR3: TGTGCCAGCAGCTCCCAGGGGGGGACTATCCCCGAGCAGTACTTC.